This entry lists 14 T cell receptor beta chains sequenced from one sample in a study of cytotoxic CD8 clonotypes in ibrutinib-treated CLL. Data came from immunoSEQ multiplex PCR; TCRdb stores just in-frame clones and leaves some out. The table records around 310,000 clones, roughly 85% of them present only once. The sample in question was PBMCs, obtained before ibrutinib treatment. Receptor source: a human donor with chronic lymphocytic leukemia.

This rearrangement joins TRBV28 to TRBJ2-7; D is possibly TRBD2 (6 bases). CDR1 and CDR2 from the germline V gene are MDHEN and SYDVKM. The length of the CDR3 is 13 residues. Trimming cost V 11 bases and J 3 bases, with 17 bases left between them. Here the CDR3 DNA reads TGTGCCGGGTCCTCCGGGAGAAGCTACGAGCAGTACTTC. Amino acids: CAGSSGRSYEQYF.

The sample holds one count of this clone. This chain uses TRBV7-2 with TRBJ2-5; 8 nucleotides align to TRBD1. This CDR3 has 14 amino acids. V lost 5 bases to trimming and J lost 4 bases; unmatched junction nucleotides: 6. Germline lookup yields CDR1 SGHTA and CDR2 FQGNSA. CDR3 bases: TGTGCCAGCAGCCAGACAGGGGACCCAGAGACCCAGTACTTC. Translated, it gives CASSQTGDPETQYF.

The rearrangement uses TRBV7-9 and TRBJ2-5; D not certain. CDR1 is SEHNR, CDR2 FQNEAQ, per germline (reference sequence). Trimming pared 3 bases from V and 4 bases from J, leaving 9 bases between. The CDR3 has 13 residues. CDR3 in amino acids: CASSFLGRETQYF. As DNA, the CDR3 is TGTGCCAGCAGCTTTCTGGGTCGAGAGACCCAGTACTTC. The full variable domain, completed using reference TRBV7-9 and TRBJ2-5, is DTGVSQNPRHKITKRGQNVTFRCDPISEHNRLYWYRQTLGQGPEFLTYFQNEAQLEKSRLLSDRFSAERPKGSFSTLEIQRTEQGDSAMYLCASSFLGRETQYFGPGTRLLVL.

This clone was counted only a few times. The V call is TRBV5-1, the J call TRBJ2-1, with 9 bases that match TRBD2. Germline assignment: CDR1 SGHRS and CDR2 YFSETQ. Unmatched junction bases numbered 3, after V lost 4 bases and J lost 1 base. The CDR3 totals 15 residues. The CDR3 reads CASSQTSGSYNEQFF. In DNA, the CDR3 is TGCGCCAGCAGCCAGACTAGCGGATCCTACAATGAGCAGTTCTTC. The full variable domain, with the rest looked up from reference TRBV5-1 and TRBJ2-1, is KAGVTQTPRYLIKTRGQQVTLSCSPISGHRSVSWYQQTPGQGLQFLFEYFSETQRNKGNFPGRFSGRQFSNSRSEMNVSTLELGDSALYLCASSQTSGSYNEQFFGPGTRLTVL.

V and J are TRBV7-9 and TRBJ2-1; possibly TRBD2 for D (6 bases). Germline loops: CDR1 SEHNR, CDR2 FQNEAQ (reference sequence). The CDR3 contains 14 residues. V lost 3 bases and J lost 9, with 15 bases in between. The CDR3, as DNA: TGTGCCAGCAGCTTGGCTAGCGAGGTTCGTGAGCAGTTCTTC. Translation: CASSLASEVREQFF.

This clone was seen more than once but under ten times. The rearrangement joins TRBV27 to TRBJ2-5; 8 nucleotides match TRBD1. Germline-derived CDR1 and CDR2 are MNHEY and SMNVEV (reference sequence). This CDR3 region has 13 residues. Trimming cost V 5 bases and J 5 bases; bases outside gene matches: 4. The CDR3 sequence is CASSARGPETQYF. In nucleotides, the CDR3 is TGTGCCAGCAGTGCCAGGGGGCCTGAGACCCAGTACTTC.

The chain has TRBV29-1 and TRBJ1-3; D gene unclear. This CDR3 spans 16 amino acids. Germline lookup yields CDR1 SQVTM and CDR2 ANQGSEA. Between the trimmed V and J ends, which lost 4 bases and 0 bases, there was a span of 16 bases. CDR3 DNA sequence: TGCAGCGTTGGAGTCCTGAACACGGGCTCTGGAAACACCATATATTTT. This translates into CSVGVLNTGSGNTIYF.

The V gene is TRBV30, the J gene TRBJ1-3; D is uncertain. Germline V gene sequence: CDR1 GTSNPN, CDR2 SVGIG (reference sequence). This CDR3 is 15 amino acids long. V gave up 1 base and J gave up 2 bases, with 12 bases separating them. Here the CDR3 reads CAWSGSSGAGNTIYF. The CDR3 DNA reads as TGTGCCTGGAGTGGATCCTCCGGCGCTGGAAACACCATATATTTT.

The chain carries TRBV7-6 and TRBJ1-3; the D is unclear. Trimming left V 3 bases short and J 0 bases short, with 9 bases between. This CDR3 comprises 15 residues. CDR1 is SGHVS and CDR2 is FNYEAQ in the germline V gene. CDR3 DNA: TGTGCCAGCAGCTTGGTGGGTTTCTCTGGAAACACCATATATTTT. Encoded protein: CASSLVGFSGNTIYF.

To note about this clone: Different DNA sequences within this sample yield the same CDR3. The chain combines TRBV20-1 with TRBJ2-5; D gene uncertain. V was clipped by 3 bases and J by 4 bases, with 3 bases between them. Germline V gene lookup returns CDR1 DFQATT and CDR2 SNEGSKA (reference sequence). This CDR3 is built from 10 residues. The CDR3 protein is CSARIETQYF. CDR3 coding DNA: TGCAGTGCTAGGATAGAGACCCAGTACTTC.

The chain recombines TRBV7-9 with TRBJ2-1; 10 nucleotides align to TRBD2. Per the germline V gene, CDR1 is SEHNR and CDR2 is FQNEAQ (reference sequence). The CDR3 runs to 15 residues. Trimming at V came to 5 bases and at J to 2 bases, leaving 3 bases not matched to a gene. The CDR3 DNA follows: TGTGCCAGCAGCCCAACTAGCGGGGCCTACAATGAGCAGTTCTTC. Amino acid sequence: CASSPTSGAYNEQFF.

The rearrangement joins TRBV18 to TRBJ1-2; no firm D call. The CDR3 runs 12 residues. Germline V gene lookup returns CDR1 KGHSH and CDR2 LQKENI. Trimming took off 5 bases at V and 4 bases at J, with 8 bases between the two ends. In nucleotides, the CDR3 is TGTGCCAGCTCATACAGCTCCTATGGCTACACCTTC. Amino acid sequence: CASSYSSYGYTF.

The chain recombines TRBV9 with TRBJ2-3; 9 nucleotides align to TRBD2. J was trimmed by 3 bases and V by 0 bases; bases with no gene match: 5. CDR3 length: 16 residues. Germline lookup yields CDR1 SGDLS and CDR2 YYNGEE. CDR3 region: CASSVALAGLTDTQYF. DNA of the CDR3: TGTGCCAGCAGCGTAGCCCTAGCGGGACTTACAGATACGCAGTATTTT. Combining the CDR3 with reference TRBV9 and TRBJ2-3 gives the whole variable domain DSGVTQTPKHLITATGQRVTLRCSPRSGDLSVYWYQQSLDQGLQFLIQYYNGEERAKGNILERFSAQQFPDLHSELNLSSLELGDSALYFCASSVALAGLTDTQYFGPGTRLTVL.

The genes are TRBV5-6 and TRBJ1-1; D gene ambiguous. Between the trimmed V and J ends, which lost 2 bases and 2 bases, there was a span of 10 bases. CDR1 is SGHDT, CDR2 YYEEEE, per germline. This CDR3 spans 14 amino acids. CDR3 nucleotides: TGTGCCAGCAGCTTTAGGCAGACAAACACTGAAGCTTTCTTT. Translation: CASSFRQTNTEAFF.